This T cell receptor (beta chain) was found in a study of blood T cell repertoires in COVID-19. On the study more broadly: The analysed material was cDNA or gDNA that came from T cells, B-cell-depleted T cells, or PBMCs.

TCRdb's table, derived via immunoSEQ multiplex PCR, lists solely in-frame clones and lacks some. Found here are around 20,000 clones, nearly 90% of them singletons; the top ten hold approximately 25%. The CDR3 is made up of 16 amino acids. CDR1 and CDR2 (germline): LGHNA, YNFKEQ. Unmatched junction bases numbered 6, after V lost 1 base and J lost 5 bases. The TCR was taken from a human donor with active COVID-19. The donor label of this sample is uncertain. The chain employs TRBV4-2 and TRBJ2-5; 11 nucleotides line up with TRBD2. The sequenced sample consisted of peripheral blood. CDR3 bases: TGTGCCAGCAGCCAAGGAGATAGCGGGGGGGCGGAGACCCAGTACTTC. Its protein product is CASSQGDSGGAETQYF.